A selection of T cell receptor beta chains follows, all from one sample in a study of T cells in Graves' hyperthyroidism and ophthalmopathy. Each CDR3 protein is one row after TCRdb ran MiXCR on the multiplex PCR reads. Of a few hundred thousand distinct CDR3 sequences listed, around 16% are singletons. The sequencing input was blood. These receptors originate from a woman aged 18-29 years with Graves' hyperthyroidism. Each CDR3 is given with its conserved first and last residue. D genes are given only for firm matches. Where a row states a size, it is once, few, many or the class of an expanded clone; other rows omit it.

size,J,V,D,CDR3,DNA
many,TRBJ2-5,TRBV7-2,.,CASSSNLDIKETQYF,TGTGCCAGCAGTTCCAATCTGGACATAAAAGAGACCCAGTACTTC
.,TRBJ2-5,TRBV7-2,TRBD2,CASSSNSGGARETQYF,TGTGCCAGCAGCTCCAATAGCGGGGGGGCCCGGGAGACCCAGTACTTC
many,TRBJ2-1,TRBV28,.,CASSPVPGWGRGEQFF,TGTGCCAGCAGTCCCGTGCCCGGGTGGGGGAGAGGGGAGCAGTTCTTC
.,TRBJ2-3,TRBV20-1,TRBD2,CSARVTSGGAPDTQYF,TGCAGTGCTAGAGTAACTAGCGGGGGGGCCCCAGATACGCAGTATTTT
many,TRBJ2-7,TRBV12-3/TRBV12-4,.,CASSPRDRGYEQYF,TGTGCCAGCAGCCCCCGTGATCGTGGGTACGAGCAGTACTTC
.,TRBJ2-1,TRBV7-2,.,CASSQGTERRELGNEQFF,TGTGCCAGCAGCCAGGGAACAGAAAGAAGGGAGCTGGGCAATGAGCAGTTCTTC
.,TRBJ2-5,TRBV18,TRBD2,CASSRSGAETQYF,TGTGCCAGCTCGAGGAGCGGGGCGGAGACCCAGTACTTC
many,TRBJ1-1,TRBV6-5,.,CASSYSRQGIEAFF,TGTGCCAGCAGTTACTCGAGGCAGGGAATTGAAGCTTTCTTT
few,TRBJ1-1,TRBV27,.,CASSSTVMNTEAFF,TGTGCCAGCAGCTCGACAGTGATGAACACTGAAGCTTTCTTT
few,TRBJ1-1,TRBV19,.,CASSIIPGKGQTEAFF,TGTGCCAGTAGTATTATCCCCGGTAAGGGGCAGACTGAAGCTTTCTTT
few,TRBJ2-2,TRBV7-9,.,CAFRTGPGDTGELFF,TGTGCCTTCCGAACCGGTCCGGGGGACACCGGGGAGCTGTTTTTT
few,TRBJ2-1,TRBV29-1,TRBD1,CSVGPGGAYNEQFF,TGCAGCGTTGGGCCAGGGGGCGCATACAATGAGCAGTTCTTC
many,TRBJ2-7,TRBV6-1,.,CASSAGYEQYF,TGTGCCAGCAGTGCGGGCTACGAGCAGTACTTC
few,TRBJ2-1,TRBV5-1,TRBD1,CASSPGTGGFNEQFF,TGCGCCAGCAGCCCCGGGACAGGGGGTTTCAATGAGCAGTTCTTC
many,TRBJ1-6,TRBV11-2,TRBD1,CASSSRTGSIHF,TGTGCCAGCAGTTCCAGGACAGGGAGCATCCACTTT
few,TRBJ1-1,TRBV19,.,CASSKNRDTEAFF,TGTGCCAGTAGTAAAAACCGGGACACCGAAGCTTTCTTT
many,TRBJ1-1,TRBV7-2,.,CASSLAVTNTEAFF,TGTGCCAGCAGCTTAGCGGTCACGAACACTGAAGCTTTCTTT
many,TRBJ1-2,TRBV20-1,.,CSARVQPLYGYTF,TGCAGTGCTAGAGTCCAACCTCTGTATGGCTACACCTTC
.,TRBJ2-5,TRBV4-1,.,CASAPGVGRRGETQYF,TGCGCCAGCGCACCAGGTGTGGGGCGTCGGGGGGAGACCCAGTACTTC
.,TRBJ2-4,TRBV2,TRBD2,CASSQTSGSVAKNIQYF,TGTGCCAGCAGTCAGACTAGCGGGAGCGTCGCCAAAAACATTCAGTACTTC
.,TRBJ1-2,TRBV13,.,CASSLTGSAYGYTF,TGTGCCAGCAGCCTCACAGGGTCGGCCTATGGCTACACCTTC
many,TRBJ1-2,TRBV3-1,.,CASSQEGWAEPGDRANYGYTF,TGTGCCAGCAGCCAAGAAGGCTGGGCCGAGCCGGGGGACCGGGCTAACTATGGCTACACCTTC
.,TRBJ2-7,TRBV4-3,.,CASSQDFGRMTSYEQYF,TGCGCCAGCAGCCAAGATTTCGGCAGGATGACCTCCTACGAGCAGTACTTC
few,TRBJ2-1,TRBV10-3,TRBD2,CAISGTRVEQFF,TGTGCCATCAGTGGGACTAGGGTTGAGCAGTTCTTC
.,TRBJ1-3,TRBV7-9,TRBD1,CASSLQSQGQGFGNTIYF,TGTGCCAGCAGCTTACAATCCCAGGGACAGGGGTTTGGAAACACCATATATTTT
.,TRBJ1-4,TRBV5-1,.,CASRWGRDSTFEKLFF,TGCGCCAGCAGATGGGGACGGGATAGTACTTTTGAAAAACTGTTTTTT
.,TRBJ2-7,TRBV5-1,.,CASSLDDEYEQYF,TGCGCCAGCAGCTTAGACGATGAATACGAGCAGTACTTC
many,TRBJ2-7,TRBV28,.,CASSLGGGPYYEQYF,TGTGCCAGCAGTTTAGGTGGAGGACCGTACTACGAGCAGTACTTC
many,TRBJ2-5,TRBV4-2,TRBD2,CASSPSGSGETQYF,TGTGCCAGCAGCCCCAGCGGGAGTGGGGAGACCCAGTACTTC
few,TRBJ2-6,TRBV27,.,CATRESGANVLTF,TGTGCCACCCGGGAGTCTGGGGCCAACGTCCTGACTTTC
.,TRBJ2-6,TRBV7-3,TRBD1,CASRFPRDRGRGGANVLTF,TGTGCCAGCCGATTCCCCCGGGACAGGGGCCGGGGGGGGGCCAACGTCCTGACTTTC
.,TRBJ1-1,TRBV11-2,.,CASRGVGAGTEAFF,TGTGCCAGCAGGGGAGTAGGGGCGGGAACTGAAGCTTTCTTT
many,TRBJ1-1,TRBV20-1,.,CSARSPGATEAFF,TGCAGTGCTAGGTCACCTGGGGCCACTGAAGCTTTCTTT
many,TRBJ1-1,TRBV4-1,.,CASSQFTKHTEAFF,TGCGCCAGCAGCCAATTCACCAAGCACACTGAAGCTTTCTTT
.,TRBJ1-6,TRBV25-1,.,CASSGKGGNSPLHF,TGTGCCAGCAGTGGTAAGGGGGGAAATTCACCCCTCCACTTT
few,TRBJ2-3,TRBV4-3,TRBD2,CASSPSGGHTDTQYF,TGCGCCAGCAGCCCTAGCGGGGGCCACACAGATACGCAGTATTTT
.,TRBJ1-2,TRBV6-2/TRBV6-3,TRBD1,CASSLSPDRNYGYTF,TGTGCCAGCAGCCTCTCACCGGACAGGAACTATGGCTACACCTTC
many,TRBJ2-1,TRBV7-9,TRBD2,CASSPPGGRASNEQFF,TGTGCCAGCAGCCCCCCTGGCGGGAGGGCCTCCAATGAGCAGTTCTTC
.,TRBJ2-5,TRBV20-1,.,CSARAVTGGVEETQYF,TGCAGTGCTAGAGCAGTTACCGGAGGGGTCGAAGAGACCCAGTACTTC
few,TRBJ2-2,TRBV20-1,.,CSANQDSFTGELFF,TGCAGTGCTAACCAGGACAGCTTCACCGGGGAGCTGTTTTTT
.,TRBJ1-3,TRBV20-1,.,CSAGTGPGNTIYF,TGCAGTGCGGGAACAGGGCCTGGAAACACCATATATTTT
many,TRBJ1-6,TRBV27,.,CASSLRTRREGSPLHF,TGTGCCAGCAGTCTTCGAACACGGAGGGAGGGTTCACCCCTCCACTTT
few,TRBJ1-1,TRBV20-1,TRBD1,CSASKGASEAFF,TGCAGTGCTAGTAAGGGGGCCTCTGAAGCTTTCTTT
many,TRBJ2-3,TRBV6-2/TRBV6-3,.,CASVEGLRSSTDTQYF,TGTGCCAGCGTTGAGGGACTTCGCTCTAGCACAGATACGCAGTATTTT
many,TRBJ2-2,TRBV28,.,CASSLPGRENTGELFF,TGTGCCAGCAGTTTACCAGGCAGGGAAAACACCGGGGAGCTGTTTTTT
many,TRBJ2-1,TRBV10-2,TRBD2,CASSESAGGTYNEQFF,TGCGCCAGCAGTGAATCAGCGGGAGGGACCTACAATGAGCAGTTCTTC
few,TRBJ2-1,TRBV11-2,TRBD2,CASSSPVLAGEYNEQFF,TGTGCCAGCAGCTCACCTGTACTAGCGGGGGAGTACAATGAGCAGTTCTTC
many,TRBJ2-3,TRBV3-1,.,CASSQDPSWKTMTDTQYF,TGTGCCAGCAGCCAAGATCCCTCGTGGAAGACGATGACAGATACGCAGTATTTT
many,TRBJ2-7,TRBV5-1,TRBD2,CASSSQAGGFYEQYF,TGCGCCAGCAGCTCCCAAGCGGGGGGGTTCTACGAGCAGTACTTC
few,TRBJ1-2,TRBV4-1,.,CASSQITGYYGYTF,TGCGCCAGCAGCCAGATCACAGGGTACTATGGCTACACCTTC
.,TRBJ2-4,TRBV2,TRBD1,CASSEPTGWDIQYF,TGTGCCAGCAGTGAACCGACAGGGTGGGACATTCAGTACTTC
many,TRBJ2-1,TRBV28,TRBD1,CASTHTGTGGSNEQFF,TGTGCCAGCACTCATACCGGGACAGGGGGTTCCAATGAGCAGTTCTTC
many,TRBJ1-1,TRBV5-1,.,CASSLDGTPNTEAFF,TGCGCCAGCAGCTTGGACGGGACACCGAACACTGAAGCTTTCTTT
many,TRBJ1-2,TRBV6-2/TRBV6-3,.,CASSRQTNYGYTF,TGTGCCAGCAGTCGACAGACTAACTATGGCTACACCTTC